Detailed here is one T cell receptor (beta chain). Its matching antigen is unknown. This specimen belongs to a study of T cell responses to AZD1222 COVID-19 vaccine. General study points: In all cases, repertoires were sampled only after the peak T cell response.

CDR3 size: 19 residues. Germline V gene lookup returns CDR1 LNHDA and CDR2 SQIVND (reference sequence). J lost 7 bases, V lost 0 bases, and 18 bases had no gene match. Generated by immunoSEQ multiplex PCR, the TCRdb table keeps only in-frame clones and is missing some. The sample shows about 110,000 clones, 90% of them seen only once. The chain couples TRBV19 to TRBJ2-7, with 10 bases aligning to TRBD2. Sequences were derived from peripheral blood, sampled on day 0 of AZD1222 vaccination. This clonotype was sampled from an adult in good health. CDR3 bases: TGTGCCAGTAGTATAGATCCCCCTGGTTCTAGCGGGGGCCGGAGGGAGCAGTACTTC. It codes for CASSIDPPGSSGGRREQYF.